This T cell receptor beta chain was identified during a study of T cell responses to AZD1222 COVID-19 vaccine. Trimming left V 4 bases short and J 3 bases short, with 18 bases between. Germline V CDR1 and CDR2: SGHAT, FQDESV (reference sequence). The CDR3 is 16 amino acids. Sequencing was performed with immunoSEQ multiplex PCR; in TCRdb, only in-frame clones are kept and a portion is missing. Of 130,000 or so clones listed, approximately 95% were seen once; the top ten hold around 0.9%. Sequences were derived from peripheral blood, sampled on day 0 of MenACWY control vaccination. This sequence joins TRBV11-1 and TRBJ1-1; unclear D gene. The sequence came from an adult in good health. This chain's CDR3 is CASSSRAPQVDTEAFF. The CDR3 bases are TGTGCCAGCAGCTCGAGGGCCCCCCAGGTGGACACTGAAGCTTTCTTT.